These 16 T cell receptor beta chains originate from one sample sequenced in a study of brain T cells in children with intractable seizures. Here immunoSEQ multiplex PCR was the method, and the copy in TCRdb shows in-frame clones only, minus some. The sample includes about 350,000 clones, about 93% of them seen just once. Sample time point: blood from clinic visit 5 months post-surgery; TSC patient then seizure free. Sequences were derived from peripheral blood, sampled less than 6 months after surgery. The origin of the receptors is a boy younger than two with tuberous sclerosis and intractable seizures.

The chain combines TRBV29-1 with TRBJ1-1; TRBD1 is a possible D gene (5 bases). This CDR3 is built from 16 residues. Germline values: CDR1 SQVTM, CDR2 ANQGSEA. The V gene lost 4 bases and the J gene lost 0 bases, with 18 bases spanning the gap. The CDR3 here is CSVVGPTDNMNTEAFF. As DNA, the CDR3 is TGCAGCGTTGTGGGGCCAACCGATAATATGAACACTGAAGCTTTCTTT.

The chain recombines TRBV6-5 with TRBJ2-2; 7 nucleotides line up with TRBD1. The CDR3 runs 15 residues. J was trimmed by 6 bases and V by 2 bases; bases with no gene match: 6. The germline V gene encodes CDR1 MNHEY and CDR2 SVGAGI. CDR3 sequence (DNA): TGTGCCAGCAGTTACCGACAGGGAAGGGCCGGGGAGCTGTTTTTT. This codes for CASSYRQGRAGELFF.

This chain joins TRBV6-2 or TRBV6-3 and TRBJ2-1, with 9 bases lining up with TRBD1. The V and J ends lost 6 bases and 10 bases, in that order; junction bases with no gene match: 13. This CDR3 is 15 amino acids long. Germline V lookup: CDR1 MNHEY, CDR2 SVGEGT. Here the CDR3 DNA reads TGTGCCAGCAGCCACACCGACAGGGGGAGAAGGGAGCAGTTCTTC. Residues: CASSHTDRGRREQFF.

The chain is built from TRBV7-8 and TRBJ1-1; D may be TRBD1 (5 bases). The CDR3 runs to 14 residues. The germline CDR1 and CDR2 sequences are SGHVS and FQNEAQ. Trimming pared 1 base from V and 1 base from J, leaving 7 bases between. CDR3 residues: CASSLVRANTEAFF. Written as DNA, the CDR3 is TGTGCCAGCAGCTTAGTCAGGGCGAACACTGAAGCTTTCTTT.

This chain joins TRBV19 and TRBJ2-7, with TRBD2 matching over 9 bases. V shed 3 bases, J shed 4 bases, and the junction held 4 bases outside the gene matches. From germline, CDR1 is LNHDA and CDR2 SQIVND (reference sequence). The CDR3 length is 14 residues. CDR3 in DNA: TGTGCCAGTAGTATTGCGGGAGGGCGATACGAGCAGTACTTC. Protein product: CASSIAGGRYEQYF.

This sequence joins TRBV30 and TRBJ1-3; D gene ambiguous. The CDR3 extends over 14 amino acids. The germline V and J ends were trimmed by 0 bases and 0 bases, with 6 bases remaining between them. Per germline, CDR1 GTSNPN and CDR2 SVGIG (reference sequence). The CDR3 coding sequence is TGTGCCTGGAGTGTAGCGAGCTCTGGAAACACCATATATTTT. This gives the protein CAWSVASSGNTIYF.

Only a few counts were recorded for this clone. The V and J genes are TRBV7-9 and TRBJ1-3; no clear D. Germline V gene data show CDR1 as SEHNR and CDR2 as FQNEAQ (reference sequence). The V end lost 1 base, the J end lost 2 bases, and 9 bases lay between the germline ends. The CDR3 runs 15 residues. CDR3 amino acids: CASSLGGHTGNTIYF. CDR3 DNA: TGTGCCAGCAGCTTAGGCGGCCATACTGGAAACACCATATATTTT.

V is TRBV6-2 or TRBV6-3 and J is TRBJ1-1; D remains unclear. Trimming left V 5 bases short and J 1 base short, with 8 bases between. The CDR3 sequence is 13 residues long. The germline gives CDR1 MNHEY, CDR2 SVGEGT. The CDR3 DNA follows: TGTGCCAGCAGTACCGGAGCGAACACTGAAGCTTTCTTT. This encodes CASSTGANTEAFF.

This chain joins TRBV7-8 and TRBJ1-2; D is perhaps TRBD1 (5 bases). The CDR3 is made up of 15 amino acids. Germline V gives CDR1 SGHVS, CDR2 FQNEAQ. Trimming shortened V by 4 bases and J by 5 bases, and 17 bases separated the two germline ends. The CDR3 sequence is CASSSGTPLGYGYTF. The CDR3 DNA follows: TGTGCCAGCAGCTCCGGGACTCCCCTTGGGTATGGCTACACCTTC.

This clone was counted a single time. Here the CDR3 reads CASSPEAQGAGELFF. CDR3 sequence (DNA): TGTGCCAGCAGCCCAGAGGCCCAGGGGGCCGGGGAGCTGTTTTTT. The V and J genes are TRBV7-6 and TRBJ2-2; 7 bases are a match to TRBD1. Germline CDR1 reads SGHVS; CDR2 reads FNYEAQ. With V trimmed by 5 bases and J by 6 bases, 9 bases remained unmatched. This CDR3 region has 15 residues.

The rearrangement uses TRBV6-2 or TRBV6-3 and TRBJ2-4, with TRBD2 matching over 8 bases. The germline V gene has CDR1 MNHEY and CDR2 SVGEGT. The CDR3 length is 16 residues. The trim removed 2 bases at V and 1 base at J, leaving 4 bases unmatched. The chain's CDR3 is CASSYLGTRAKNIQYF. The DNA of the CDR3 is TGTGCCAGCAGTTACCTGGGGACTAGGGCCAAAAACATTCAGTACTTC.

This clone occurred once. CDR3 sequence reads: CASTHGQENTEAFF. CDR3 coding DNA: TGCGCCAGCACCCATGGACAGGAGAACACTGAAGCTTTCTTT. The rearrangement joins TRBV5-1 to TRBJ1-1; 7 positions match TRBD1. The CDR3 has 14 residues. V dropped 6 bases and J dropped 1; count of bases not matched to a gene: 6. CDR1 and CDR2 from the germline V gene are SGHRS and YFSETQ. The whole variable domain, filled in from reference TRBV5-1 and TRBJ1-1, reads KAGVTQTPRYLIKTRGQQVTLSCSPISGHRSVSWYQQTPGQGLQFLFEYFSETQRNKGNFPGRFSGRQFSNSRSEMNVSTLELGDSALYLCASTHGQENTEAFFGQGTRLTVV.

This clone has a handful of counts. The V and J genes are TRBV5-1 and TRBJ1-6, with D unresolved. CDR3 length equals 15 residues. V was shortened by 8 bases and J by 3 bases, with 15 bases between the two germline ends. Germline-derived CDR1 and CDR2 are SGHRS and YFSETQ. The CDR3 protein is CASAIHGIYNSPLHF. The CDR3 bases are TGCGCCAGTGCAATACACGGGATCTATAATTCACCCCTCCACTTT. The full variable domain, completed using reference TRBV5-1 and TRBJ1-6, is KAGVTQTPRYLIKTRGQQVTLSCSPISGHRSVSWYQQTPGQGLQFLFEYFSETQRNKGNFPGRFSGRQFSNSRSEMNVSTLELGDSALYLCASAIHGIYNSPLHFGNGTRLTVT.

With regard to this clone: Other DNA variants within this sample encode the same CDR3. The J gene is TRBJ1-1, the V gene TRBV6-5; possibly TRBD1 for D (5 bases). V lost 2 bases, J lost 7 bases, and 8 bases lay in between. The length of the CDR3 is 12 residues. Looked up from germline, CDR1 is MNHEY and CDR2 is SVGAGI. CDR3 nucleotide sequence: TGTGCCAGCAGTTACCCGGGACGTGAAGCTTTCTTT. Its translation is CASSYPGREAFF.

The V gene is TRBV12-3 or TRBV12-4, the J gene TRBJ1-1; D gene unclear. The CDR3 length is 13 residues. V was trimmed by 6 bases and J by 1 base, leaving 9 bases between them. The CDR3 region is CASRLAGNTEAFF. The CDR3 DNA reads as TGTGCCAGCAGGCTAGCGGGGAACACTGAAGCTTTCTTT.

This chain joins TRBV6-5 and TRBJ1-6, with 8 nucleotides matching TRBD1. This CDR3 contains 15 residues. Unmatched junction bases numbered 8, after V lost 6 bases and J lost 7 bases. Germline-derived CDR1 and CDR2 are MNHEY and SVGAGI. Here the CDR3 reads CASRAPGTGNSPLHF. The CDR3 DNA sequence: TGTGCCAGCAGAGCCCCCGGGACAGGCAATTCACCCCTCCACTTT.